This TCR beta chain was obtained from a study of beta chain features in type 1 diabetes. Study details: Patients looked much like healthy donors when it came to age, gender and cell yields. The study examined about 100,000,000 sorted cells across all samples. Study-level results: Significant though moderate, a shortening of TCRB CDR3s appeared in all four CD4+ subsets of Type 1 diabetes patients. Naive, central memory and regulatory TCRB repertoires appeared more similar among patients than healthy donors.

As regards this clone: What it recognizes is unknown.

CDR1 is SGDLS and CDR2 is YYNGEE in the germline V gene. V lost 4 bases to trimming and J lost 1 base, with 14 bases between them. The CDR3 runs to 16 residues. Expressed TCRB transcripts were sequenced because the entire RNA isolate underwent reverse transcription. Data came from immunoSEQ multiplex PCR; TCRdb stores just in-frame clones and leaves some out. The sample has roughly 250,000 clones; roughly 22% are singletons. The sample comprised naive CD4+ T cells from blood. The receptor's source is a woman aged 40 to 50 with type 1 diabetes. The genes are TRBV9 and TRBJ2-2; D gene unclear. CDR3 sequence: CASSPQVTVNTGELFF. CDR3 DNA sequence: TGTGCCAGCAGCCCCCAGGTAACGGTGAACACCGGGGAGCTGTTTTTT.